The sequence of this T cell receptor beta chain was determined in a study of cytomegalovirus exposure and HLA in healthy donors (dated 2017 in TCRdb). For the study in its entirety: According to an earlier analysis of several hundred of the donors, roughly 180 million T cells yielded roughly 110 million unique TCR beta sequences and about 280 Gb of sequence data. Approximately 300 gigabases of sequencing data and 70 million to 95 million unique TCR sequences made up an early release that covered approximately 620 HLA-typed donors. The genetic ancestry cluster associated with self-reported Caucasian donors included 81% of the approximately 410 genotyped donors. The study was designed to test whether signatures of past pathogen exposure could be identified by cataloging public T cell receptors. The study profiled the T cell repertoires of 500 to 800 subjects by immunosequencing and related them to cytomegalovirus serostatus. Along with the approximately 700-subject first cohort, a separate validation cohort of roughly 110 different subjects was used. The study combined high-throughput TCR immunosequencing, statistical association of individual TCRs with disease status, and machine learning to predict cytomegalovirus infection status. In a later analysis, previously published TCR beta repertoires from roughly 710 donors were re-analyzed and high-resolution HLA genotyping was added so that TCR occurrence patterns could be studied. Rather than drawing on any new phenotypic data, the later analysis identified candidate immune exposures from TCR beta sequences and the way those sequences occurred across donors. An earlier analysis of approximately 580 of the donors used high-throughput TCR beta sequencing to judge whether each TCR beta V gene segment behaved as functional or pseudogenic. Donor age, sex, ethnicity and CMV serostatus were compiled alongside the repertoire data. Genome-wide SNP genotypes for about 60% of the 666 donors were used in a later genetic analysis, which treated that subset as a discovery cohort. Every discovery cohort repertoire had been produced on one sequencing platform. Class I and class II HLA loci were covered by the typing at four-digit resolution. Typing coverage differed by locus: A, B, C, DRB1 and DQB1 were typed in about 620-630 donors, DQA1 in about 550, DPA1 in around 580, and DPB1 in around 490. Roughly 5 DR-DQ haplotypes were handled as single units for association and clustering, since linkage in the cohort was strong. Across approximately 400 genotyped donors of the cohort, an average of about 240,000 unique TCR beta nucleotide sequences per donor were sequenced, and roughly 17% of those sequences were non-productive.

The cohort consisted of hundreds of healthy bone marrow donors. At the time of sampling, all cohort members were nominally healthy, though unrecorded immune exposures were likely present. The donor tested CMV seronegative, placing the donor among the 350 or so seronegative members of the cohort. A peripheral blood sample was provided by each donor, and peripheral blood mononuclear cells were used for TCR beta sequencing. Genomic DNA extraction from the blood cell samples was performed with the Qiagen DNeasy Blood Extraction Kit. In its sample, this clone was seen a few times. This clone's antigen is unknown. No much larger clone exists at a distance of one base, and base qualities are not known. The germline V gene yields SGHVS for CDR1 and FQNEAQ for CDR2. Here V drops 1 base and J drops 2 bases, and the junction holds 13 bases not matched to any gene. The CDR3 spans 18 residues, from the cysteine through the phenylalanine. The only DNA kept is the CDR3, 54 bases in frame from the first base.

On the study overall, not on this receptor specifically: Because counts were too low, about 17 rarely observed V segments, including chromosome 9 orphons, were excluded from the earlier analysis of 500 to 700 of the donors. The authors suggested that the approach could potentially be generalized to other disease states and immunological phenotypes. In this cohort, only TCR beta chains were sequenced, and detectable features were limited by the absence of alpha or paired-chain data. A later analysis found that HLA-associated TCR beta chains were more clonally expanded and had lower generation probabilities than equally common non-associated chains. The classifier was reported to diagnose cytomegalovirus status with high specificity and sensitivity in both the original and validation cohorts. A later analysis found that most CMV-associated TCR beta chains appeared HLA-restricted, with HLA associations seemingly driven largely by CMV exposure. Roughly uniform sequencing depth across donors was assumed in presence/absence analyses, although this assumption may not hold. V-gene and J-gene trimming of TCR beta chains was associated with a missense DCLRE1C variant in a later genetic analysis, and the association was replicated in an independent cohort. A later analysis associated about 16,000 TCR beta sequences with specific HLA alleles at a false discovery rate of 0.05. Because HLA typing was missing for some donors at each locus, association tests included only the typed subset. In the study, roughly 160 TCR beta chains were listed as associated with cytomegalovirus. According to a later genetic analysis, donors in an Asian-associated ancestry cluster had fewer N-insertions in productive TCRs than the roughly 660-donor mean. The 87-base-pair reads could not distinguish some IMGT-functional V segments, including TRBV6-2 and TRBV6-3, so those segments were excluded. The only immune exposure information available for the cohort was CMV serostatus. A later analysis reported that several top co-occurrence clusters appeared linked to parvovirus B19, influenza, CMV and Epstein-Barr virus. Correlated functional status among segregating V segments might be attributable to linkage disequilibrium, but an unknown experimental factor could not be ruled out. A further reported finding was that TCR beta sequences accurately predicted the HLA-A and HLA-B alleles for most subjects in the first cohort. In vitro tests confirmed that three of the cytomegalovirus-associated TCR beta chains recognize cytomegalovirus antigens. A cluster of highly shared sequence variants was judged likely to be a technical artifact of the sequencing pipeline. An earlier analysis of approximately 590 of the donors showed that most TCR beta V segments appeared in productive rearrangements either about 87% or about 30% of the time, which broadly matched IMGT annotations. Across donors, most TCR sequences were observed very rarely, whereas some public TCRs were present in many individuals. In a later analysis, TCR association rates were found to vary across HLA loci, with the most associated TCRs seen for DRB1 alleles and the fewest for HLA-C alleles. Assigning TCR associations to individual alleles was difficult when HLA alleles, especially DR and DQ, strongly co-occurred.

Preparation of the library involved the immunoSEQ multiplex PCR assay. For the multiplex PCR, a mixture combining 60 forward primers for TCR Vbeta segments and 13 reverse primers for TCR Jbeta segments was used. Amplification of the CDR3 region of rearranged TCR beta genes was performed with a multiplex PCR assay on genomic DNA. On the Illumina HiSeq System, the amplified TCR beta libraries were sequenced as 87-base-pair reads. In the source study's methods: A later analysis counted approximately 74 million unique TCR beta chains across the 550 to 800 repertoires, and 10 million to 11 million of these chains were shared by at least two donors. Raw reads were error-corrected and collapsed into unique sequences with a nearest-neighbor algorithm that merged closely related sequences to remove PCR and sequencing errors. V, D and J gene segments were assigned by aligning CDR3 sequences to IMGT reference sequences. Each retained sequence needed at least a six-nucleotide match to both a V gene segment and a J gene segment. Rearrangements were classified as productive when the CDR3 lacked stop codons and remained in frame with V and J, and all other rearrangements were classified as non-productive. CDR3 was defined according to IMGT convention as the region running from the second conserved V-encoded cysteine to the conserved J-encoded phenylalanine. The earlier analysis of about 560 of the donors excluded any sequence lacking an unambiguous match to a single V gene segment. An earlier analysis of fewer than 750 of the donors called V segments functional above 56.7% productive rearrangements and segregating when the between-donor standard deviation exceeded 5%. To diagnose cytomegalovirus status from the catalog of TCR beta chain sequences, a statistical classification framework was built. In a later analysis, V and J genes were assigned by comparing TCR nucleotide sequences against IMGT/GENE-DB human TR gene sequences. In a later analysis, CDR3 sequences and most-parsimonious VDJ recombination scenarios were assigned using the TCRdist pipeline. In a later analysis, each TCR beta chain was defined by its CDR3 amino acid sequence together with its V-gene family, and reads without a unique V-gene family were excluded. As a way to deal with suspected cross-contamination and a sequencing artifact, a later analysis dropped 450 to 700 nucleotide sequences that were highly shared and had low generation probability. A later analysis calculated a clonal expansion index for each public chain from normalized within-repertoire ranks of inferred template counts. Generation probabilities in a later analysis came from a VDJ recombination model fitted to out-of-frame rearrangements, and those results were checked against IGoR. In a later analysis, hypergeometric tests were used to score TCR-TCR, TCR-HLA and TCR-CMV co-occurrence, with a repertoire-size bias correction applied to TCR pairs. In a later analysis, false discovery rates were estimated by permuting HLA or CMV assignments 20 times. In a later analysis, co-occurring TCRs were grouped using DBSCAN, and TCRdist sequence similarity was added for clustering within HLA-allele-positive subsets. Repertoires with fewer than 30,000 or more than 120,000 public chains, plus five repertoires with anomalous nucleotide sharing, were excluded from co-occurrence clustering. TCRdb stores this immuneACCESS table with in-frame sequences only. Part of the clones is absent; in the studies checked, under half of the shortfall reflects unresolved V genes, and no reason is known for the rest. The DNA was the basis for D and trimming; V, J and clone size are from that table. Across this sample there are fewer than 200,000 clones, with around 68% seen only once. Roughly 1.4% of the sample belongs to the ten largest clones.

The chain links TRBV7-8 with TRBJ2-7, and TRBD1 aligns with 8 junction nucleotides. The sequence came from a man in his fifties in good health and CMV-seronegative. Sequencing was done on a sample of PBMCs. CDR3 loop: CASSLDKQAGGVTYEQYF. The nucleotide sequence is TGTGCCAGCAGCTTAGATAAGCAGGCAGGGGGCGTGACCTACGAGCAGTACTTC.